This T cell receptor beta chain was recorded in a study of regulatory T cells in long-lasting Graves disease (dated by TCRdb to about 2021). Broadly, across the study: Newly diagnosed Graves' disease patients had taken antithyroid drugs for less than 3 months. Peripheral blood TCR sequencing and RNA sequencing compared persistent Graves' disease patients with newly diagnosed Graves' disease patients. The study was registered as a clinical trial and conducted in China. A total of roughly 35 samples underwent TCR sequencing: about 13 from persistent and roughly 20 from newly diagnosed Graves' disease patients. What the research found in general, with its limitations: A larger number of public clonotypes was shared among persistent patients (fewer than 3,000) than among newly diagnosed patients (roughly 930). Persistent disease showed preferential use of TRBV28, TRBJ1-2 and TRBJ2-5, whereas newly diagnosed disease favored TRBV20-1 and TRBJ2-1. Sequencing and analysis were limited to the TCR beta chain. The small sample size was acknowledged by the authors as a limitation that may reduce accuracy. Because the primary lesion, thyroid tissue, could not be accessed, the study looked at peripheral blood alone. Persistent Graves' disease patients showed lower TCR Shannon entropy and fewer highly expanded clones than newly diagnosed patients, suggesting clonal expansion.

The library was built by means of multiplex PCR. Sequencing used an Illumina HiSeq 4000. To build TCR beta libraries, CDR3 regions were amplified by Arm-PCR using iRepertoire HTBI primers. PCR products were gel purified before sequencing. The original methods were these. A total of roughly 65 TRBV and some 15 TRBJ segments were identified across samples and were used for gene usage analysis of CDR3 amino acid clonotypes. Filtered high-quality paired reads were merged into contigs using COPE and FqMerger. BLAST was used to align contigs to the IMGT TRBV, TRBD and TRBJ reference genes, and CDR3 was defined following IMGT. Highly expanded clones were defined as clonotypes with a frequency above 0.1%. Shannon entropy was used to measure repertoire diversity, and the Gini coefficient was used to measure V-J evenness. Public clonotypes were defined as clonotypes shared by more than one individual. TCRdb itself trimmed the public reads at Q25 with fastp, ran MiXCR and retained productive beta chains. Here each entry gathers all rows of one CDR3 protein and keeps the most common genes and DNA. These V and J calls rely on TCRdb rather than the paper's analysis. The sample table holds roughly 500,000 distinct CDR3 sequences, of which approximately 12% were seen once. More than 8% of the sample rests with the top ten.

This clonotype was detected a few times. The target of this receptor is not known. No per-base quality is available; no much larger clone lies one base away. Its CDR3 holds 13 amino acids, cysteine through phenylalanine. Of the read, only the CDR3 DNA is kept; its 39 bases are in frame from base 1. As encoded in the germline V gene, CDR1 is SQVTM while CDR2 is ANQGSEA. V drops 7 bases and J drops 9 bases, leaving 19 bases in between. Reading the label with the study, this specimen's time point is: newly diagnosed GD, antithyroid drugs for less than 3 months. For both TCR sequencing and RNA sequencing, RNA was extracted from PBMCs using TRIzol. Graves' disease was diagnosed according to American Thyroid Association guidelines. Recruitment of patients was carried out at an endocrinology department in Xi'an, China. Each patient gave 9 to 10 milliliters of peripheral blood, collected in an EDTA anticoagulant tube. Ficoll Paque Plus density gradient separation was used to isolate PBMCs, and no further T cell sorting was done. An Agilent 2100 Bioanalyzer and agarose gel were used to check RNA quality, while a NanoDrop 2000 measured RNA concentration.

This sample was shared with a second study, whose subject was T cells in Graves' hyperthyroidism and ophthalmopathy. Looking at the second paper: Stable Graves' hyperthyroidism was defined as the absence of progression to ophthalmopathy over 18 months of follow-up. Hyperthyroidism patients were newly diagnosed, had a disease duration of under 2 months, and were aged 18 to 65 years. Exclusion was applied to patients with uncontrolled infections, other autoimmune diseases, pregnancy or lactation. Clinical symptoms, serum thyroxine and TRAb, thyroid ultrasound, and orbital computed tomography formed the basis for the diagnoses. The TCR CDR3 was subjected to a first round of RT-PCR using the HTBI primer set and the Qiagen OneStep RT-PCR kit. Blood samples also contained most of the expanded thyroid clonotypes (frequency above 0.001), which suggests that blood repertoires may reflect thyroid immune responses. In cross-validation, a model built on a 13 V-J signature told ophthalmopathy apart from stable hyperthyroidism with less than 90% sensitivity and about 81% specificity, and in testing the same model reached 80%/75%. During validation, the model predicted progression to ophthalmopathy a median of around 7 months ahead of onset, with roughly 65% sensitivity and roughly 72% specificity. To identify TCR V-J signatures that set the groups apart, the researchers used a discovery cohort of approximately 98 patients, made up of under 50 with Graves' ophthalmopathy and about 60 with stable Graves' hyperthyroidism. Prospective prediction of ophthalmopathy was tested in an independent validation cohort of 18 to 20 hyperthyroidism patients and some 17 patients who later progressed to ophthalmopathy. The roughly 94 discovery patients were randomly split 7:3 into training and test sets. The study also compared thyroid tissue and blood T-cell repertoires from 6 or 7 Graves' hyperthyroidism patients. Following sampling, methimazole starting at 30 mg daily was given to hyperthyroidism patients, and high-dose intravenous methylprednisolone was given to ophthalmopathy patients. The libraries were constructed in a second round of multiplex PCR and then size-selected and purified. Libraries were sequenced paired-end with 100 bp reads on an Illumina HiSeq2000. SOAPnuke was used to process the raw data, with reads discarded if the reads contained adapters or uncalled bases, had a mean Phred below 15, or lacked an exact constant-primer or identifier match. COPE v1.2.5 was used to merge the high-quality paired reads, and each unique nucleotide sequence was defined as a clonotype. Clonotypes were aligned to IMGT TRBV, TRBD and TRBJ reference segments using MiTCR v1.1. Analysis was restricted to V-J combinations with a frequency above 0.0001, which covered over 98% of repertoires. The TCS score was defined as the ratio of F50 (clonal expansion) to E x V (chaos), calculated using BLOSUM62-based TCRdist between CDR3 peptides within each V-J. Welch's t-statistics and random forest reduced approximately 520 V-J features to roughly 13, which were used in a naive Bayes classifier (R e1071). Sample size was not statistically predetermined, and investigators were not blinded to group allocation. The paper reports TCR Vbeta CDR3 sequencing of fewer than 150 peripheral blood samples: around 45 ophthalmopathy, fewer than 80 hyperthyroidism and 17 progressor patients.

The chain was built from TRBV29-1 and TRBJ2-1; perhaps TRBD2 is the D gene, with 7 bases matching. The TCR sequence derives from a woman in her thirties with Graves disease. Donor details come from another sample of the same person, matched by shared clones. Specimen: peripheral blood mononuclear cells (PBMCs), collected at new diagnosis, from a patient treated with antithyroid drugs. The nucleotide sequence reads as follows: TGCAGCGCGGGGGGCTCACCGGTCGTTGAGCAGTTCTTC. The resulting protein is CSAGGSPVVEQFF.